This T cell receptor (beta chain) comes out of a study of CD8 T cells in ankylosing spondylitis. TCRdb used MiXCR to reprocess the 5' RACE reads, holding one entry per CDR3 protein. The data show some 140,000 distinct CDR3 sequences, roughly 8% seen once. The sequence was obtained from a male donor with ankylosing spondylitis. The sequencing sample was made of synovial fluid, either unsorted or a sorted T cell fraction (not recorded which).

The CDR3: CSAKPWVRGVINEQFF. CDR3 DNA: TGCAGTGCTAAACCTTGGGTGCGGGGGGTCATCAATGAGCAGTTCTTC. The rearrangement joins TRBV20-1 to TRBJ2-1; 8 bases fit TRBD2. V was pared by 4 bases and J by 6 bases, with 14 bases of the junction left unmatched. Per the germline V gene, CDR1 is DFQATT and CDR2 is SNEGSKA (reference sequence). The CDR3 consists of 16 residues.